Below, 28 T cell receptor beta chains from the same sample are listed, as sequenced in a study of immune evolution from preneoplasia to lung adenocarcinoma (dated by TCRdb to about 2021). Libraries were made using the immunoSEQ multiplex PCR assay. TCRdb took over this immuneACCESS table, retaining in-frame rearrangements with V and J assigned. Such tables are incomplete; in checked studies, under half of the missing clones stem from an unresolved V gene, and the remainder is unexplained. The sample yields some 3,500 clones; 76% were counted once. Jointly, the top ten make up about 14% of the sample. The sample consisted of FFPE minimally invasive lung adenocarcinoma tissue. Sample cell subset or site, as interpreted from the label and publication: micro-invasive lung adenocarcinoma (MIA). The receptors stem from a person aged 55 to 79 with lung adenocarcinoma.

The rearrangement joins TRBV9 to TRBJ1-4; perhaps TRBD1 as D (6 bases). The CDR3 sequence is 15 residues long. Trimming pared 3 bases from V and 3 bases from J, leaving 12 bases between. Germline V gene sequence: CDR1 SGDLS, CDR2 YYNGEE. The chain's CDR3 is CASSAQEGANEKLFF. Here the CDR3 DNA reads TGTGCCAGCAGCGCGCAGGAGGGGGCTAATGAAAAACTGTTTTTT.

This chain joins TRBV5-1 and TRBJ1-1; possibly TRBD1 for D (6 bases). The CDR3 is 15 residues long. Germline assignment: CDR1 SGHRS and CDR2 YFSETQ. Deletions cut 4 bases from V and 11 bases from J, with 24 bases between. The CDR3 bases are TGCGCCAGCAGCCGTGATCGGGGGGCAGCTATTGATGCTTTCTTT. As protein: CASSRDRGAAIDAFF.

CDR3 sequence: CASSLDTGNSPLHF. CDR3 nucleotides: TGTGCCAGCAGCCTGGATACAGGGAATTCACCCCTCCACTTT. The chain couples TRBV6-6 to TRBJ1-6; tentative D call: TRBD1 (6 bases). CDR1 and CDR2 (germline): MNHNY, SVGAGI (reference sequence). The CDR3 spans 14 residues. Trimming took 6 bases from V and 7 from J, leaving 13 bases between them.

This clone was picked up a small number of times. This chain joins TRBV20-1 and TRBJ1-2; D gene unclear. Germline V gene sequence: CDR1 DFQATT, CDR2 SNEGSKA (reference sequence). Trimming shortened V by 3 bases and J by 6 bases, and 8 bases separated the two germline ends. The CDR3 has 11 amino acids. The CDR3 here is CSASEGHGYTF. CDR3 bases: TGCAGTGCTAGTGAAGGGCATGGCTACACCTTC.

The CDR3 sequence: CASSEGGGGLETQYF. As DNA, the CDR3 is TGTGCCAGCAGTGAGGGCGGGGGAGGTCTAGAGACCCAGTACTTC. The genes are TRBV2 and TRBJ2-5; 7 nucleotides line up with TRBD2. Trimming cost V 3 bases and J 4 bases; bases outside gene matches: 8. Looked up from germline, CDR1 is SNHLY and CDR2 is FYNNEI. There are 15 residues in the CDR3.

This clone was picked up a small number of times. The chain uses TRBV25-1 and TRBJ2-7; 8 nucleotides agree with TRBD2. The CDR3 length is 15 residues. Trimming removed 3 bases from V and 5 bases from J; junction bases left unmatched: 9. In germline, CDR1 is MGHDK, CDR2 SYGVNS. DNA for the CDR3: TGTGCCAGCAGTGACCCGATGAGCGGGAGCAACGAGCAGTACTTC. Protein sequence: CASSDPMSGSNEQYF.

In this sample, this clone turned up a few times. V is TRBV30 and J is TRBJ2-1; D may be TRBD2 (7 bases). Germline V CDR1 and CDR2: GTSNPN, SVGIG (reference sequence). V gave up 4 bases and J gave up 7 bases, with 20 bases separating them. The CDR3 covers 15 residues. The CDR3 bases are TGTGCCTGGACTCAGGGCCGGGGGGCATGGAATGAGCAGTTCTTC. Amino acids: CAWTQGRGAWNEQFF.

The gene calls are TRBV5-1 and TRBJ1-1; perhaps TRBD1 as D (6 bases). The CDR3 is 12 residues long. Trimming stripped 4 bases from V and 8 bases from J, with 12 bases between. Germline V gene lookup returns CDR1 SGHRS and CDR2 YFSETQ. This CDR3 reads CASSPETGEAFF. The CDR3 nucleotides are TGCGCCAGCAGCCCGGAAACAGGGGAAGCTTTCTTT.

The genes are TRBV30 and TRBJ2-5, with D perhaps matching TRBD2 (6 bases). Deletions cut 1 base from V and 4 bases from J, with 16 bases between. The CDR3 spans 15 residues. Per germline, CDR1 GTSNPN and CDR2 SVGIG (reference sequence). The chain's CDR3 is CAWSEGRGMRETQYF. CDR3 sequence (DNA): TGTGCCTGGAGTGAGGGGCGGGGAATGAGAGAGACCCAGTACTTC.

The chain has TRBV7-9 and TRBJ1-1, with a tentative D call TRBD1 (6 bases). This CDR3 region has 13 residues. The germline V and J ends were trimmed by 5 bases and 7 bases, with 14 bases remaining between them. Germline values: CDR1 SEHNR, CDR2 FQNEAQ (reference sequence). CDR3 region: CASSPRNRDEAFF. Written as DNA, the CDR3 is TGTGCCAGCAGCCCCCGGAACAGGGATGAAGCTTTCTTT.

This clone was seen more than once but under ten times. This chain joins TRBV7-9 and TRBJ1-5; tentatively, D is TRBD1 (6 bases). CDR1 is SEHNR and CDR2 is FQNEAQ in the germline V gene (reference sequence). Trimming removed 5 bases at V and 3 bases at J, with 11 bases between. The CDR3 totals 14 residues. The DNA of the CDR3 is TGTGCCAGCAGCCAGGACAGTTCCAATCAGCCCCAGCATTTT. Translation: CASSQDSSNQPQHF.

The chain links TRBV29-1 to TRBJ2-6; D gene uncertain. The V end was cut by 4 bases, the J end by 2 bases, with 6 bases between. CDR3 length: 13 amino acids. Germline values: CDR1 SQVTM, CDR2 ANQGSEA. CDR3 nucleotide sequence: TGCAGCGTTGGTGGGGCTGGGGCCAACGTCCTGACTTTC. It yields the protein CSVGGAGANVLTF.

This clone came up a few times. The gene calls are TRBV30 and TRBJ1-1; D is perhaps TRBD1 (5 bases). Germline-derived CDR1 and CDR2 are GTSNPN and SVGIG (reference sequence). V gave up 3 bases and J gave up 7 bases, with 21 bases separating them. The CDR3 is made up of 15 amino acids. The CDR3 sequence is CAWSPWYLLGGEAFF. In nucleotides, the CDR3 is TGTGCCTGGAGCCCATGGTATCTCCTGGGGGGTGAAGCTTTCTTT.

The chain employs TRBV4-3 and TRBJ1-1, with D possibly TRBD1 on 6 matching bases. The V end was cut by 3 bases, the J end by 4 bases, with 15 bases between. Germline V CDR1 and CDR2: LGHNA, YSLEER. This CDR3 contains 15 residues. CDR3 sequence: CASSQDMGGVTEAFF. DNA of the CDR3: TGCGCCAGCAGCCAGGATATGGGGGGCGTCACTGAAGCTTTCTTT.

V and J are TRBV9 and TRBJ1-2; 7 bases fit TRBD1. CDR3 size: 17 residues. V lost 0 bases to trimming and J lost 6 bases; unmatched junction nucleotides: 14. The germline V gene has CDR1 SGDLS and CDR2 YYNGEE. The CDR3, as DNA: TGTGCCAGCAGCGTAGGGCCACAGGGGCCAAGGGTTGATGGCTACACCTTC. Translated: CASSVGPQGPRVDGYTF.

This clone was seen only once. The rearrangement links TRBV10-1 to TRBJ1-3; D is undetermined. V was shortened by 0 bases and J by 3 bases, with 3 bases between the two germline ends. Germline-derived CDR1 and CDR2 are WNHNN and SYGVQD (reference sequence). The CDR3 consists of 13 residues. Here the CDR3 DNA reads TGCGCCAGCAGTGAGTCCCTTGGAAACACCATATATTTT. This translates into CASSESLGNTIYF.

V gene TRBV7-4 combines with J gene TRBJ2-3; D may correspond to TRBD1 or TRBD2 (7 bases each). The CDR3 is made up of 18 amino acids. The germline V gene has CDR1 SGHVT and CDR2 SQSDAQ. Trimming took 7 bases from V and 4 from J, leaving 27 bases between them. The DNA for the CDR3 is TGTGCCAGCATCAGGGGGGGGACTGTCGATAGGGGCGCAGATACGCAGTATTTT. As protein: CASIRGGTVDRGADTQYF.

This chain connects TRBV28 to TRBJ2-5, with TRBD1 matching 9 bases. The V segment lost 6 bases and the J segment 5 bases; nucleotides outside the gene matches: 7. Looked up from germline, CDR1 is MDHEN and CDR2 is SYDVKM. The CDR3 covers 14 residues. CDR3 nucleotides: TGTGCCAGCAGATCTCCGGGACAGGGTGAGACCCAGTACTTC. Its translation is CASRSPGQGETQYF.

The V call is TRBV15, the J call TRBJ2-3; D may be TRBD2 (6 bases). V gave up 3 bases and J gave up 6 bases, with 19 bases separating them. The germline gives CDR1 LNHNV, CDR2 YYDKDF (reference sequence). The CDR3 runs 16 residues. The DNA for the CDR3 is TGTGCCACCAGCAGCAAACCGGGACTTTCCACCGATACGCAGTATTTT. It translates to CATSSKPGLSTDTQYF.

The chain couples TRBV6-5 to TRBJ2-3; 8 bases are shared with TRBD2. V trimming: 0 bases; J trimming: 6 bases; junction bases outside the gene matches: 8. The CDR3 length is 16 residues. CDR1 is MNHEY, CDR2 SVGAGI, per germline. For the CDR3, the DNA is TGTGCCAGCAGTTACTCAGGGACTAGGCTGTTTGATACGCAGTATTTT. Protein sequence: CASSYSGTRLFDTQYF.

Here the CDR3 reads CASSLFRGGPYEQYF. CDR3 nucleotide sequence: TGTGCCAGCAGTTTATTCCGCGGGGGACCCTACGAGCAGTACTTC. The chain is built from TRBV27 and TRBJ2-7, with 7 nucleotides matching TRBD2. The germline gives CDR1 MNHEY, CDR2 SMNVEV (reference sequence). The CDR3 is made up of 15 amino acids. J was trimmed by 2 bases and V by 1 base; bases with no gene match: 5.

The genes are TRBV29-1 and TRBJ2-3; D unresolved. V was shortened by 5 bases and J by 0 bases, with 6 bases between the two germline ends. In germline, CDR1 is SQVTM, CDR2 ANQGSEA. The CDR3 is made up of 12 amino acids. The DNA of the CDR3 is TGCAGCGTTTCATTCAGCACAGATACGCAGTATTTT. As protein: CSVSFSTDTQYF.

The chain recombines TRBV19 with TRBJ1-1, with a possible D match to TRBD1 (5 bases). CDR3 length equals 11 residues. Per germline, CDR1 LNHDA and CDR2 SQIVND (reference sequence). The V and J ends lost 8 bases and 5 bases respectively, with 9 bases between them. The CDR3 DNA reads as TGTGCCAGTGACGACAGAACTGAAGCTTTCTTT. Translation gives CASDDRTEAFF.

This clone was observed a few times. The chain links TRBV6-1 to TRBJ2-1; no clear D gene. The CDR3 covers 13 residues. Trimming stripped 2 bases from V and 8 bases from J, with 10 bases between. The V gene's germline CDR1 is MNHNS and CDR2 SASEGT. CDR3 protein: CASSEIRAYEQFF. CDR3 nucleotide sequence: TGTGCCAGCAGTGAAATTAGAGCCTATGAGCAGTTCTTC.

CDR3 coding DNA: TGTGCCAGCAGTTTTTCCGGGGCAACGAGGCAGAGAGATACGCAGTATTTT. This sequence encodes CASSFSGATRQRDTQYF. The chain links TRBV28 to TRBJ2-3; D possibly uses TRBD1 or TRBD2 (5 bases each). Germline-derived CDR1 and CDR2 are MDHEN and SYDVKM. The CDR3 spans 17 residues. The ends were cut back, 3 bases at V and 5 bases at J, with 21 bases in the middle.

V gene TRBV6-1 combines with J gene TRBJ2-1, with TRBD1 matching 7 bases. The CDR3 is made up of 13 amino acids. In germline, CDR1 is MNHNS, CDR2 SASEGT. Trimming removed 8 bases from V and 6 bases from J; junction bases left unmatched: 7. This CDR3 is CASLTGTVNEQFF. DNA of the CDR3: TGTGCCAGCTTGACCGGGACAGTCAATGAGCAGTTCTTC.

The genes are TRBV5-6 and TRBJ2-5; D might be TRBD1 (6 bases). V lost 2 bases and J 3 bases, leaving 14 bases between the germline ends. Germline values: CDR1 SGHDT, CDR2 YYEEEE. The CDR3 runs 15 residues. The CDR3 bases are TGTGCCAGCAGCTTACCCCCGCCAGGGGAAGAGACCCAGTACTTC. Protein sequence: CASSLPPPGEETQYF.

The V and J genes are TRBV6-6 and TRBJ1-2, with 7 bases aligning to TRBD1. Trimming took 5 bases from V and 5 from J; bases not matched to a gene: 11. CDR1 and CDR2 (germline): MNHNY, SVGAGI (reference sequence). The CDR3 extends over 15 amino acids. The DNA for the CDR3 is TGTGCCAGCAGTATACGGGGCACAGGGGAATATGGCTACACCTTC. Residues: CASSIRGTGEYGYTF.